Listed here are 2 T cell receptor beta chains from one sample, sequenced in a study of T cells in Graves' hyperthyroidism and ophthalmopathy. The investigators amplified TCR beta CDR3 regions from RNA transcripts. Carried out on the TCR CDR3, a first-round RT-PCR used the HTBI primer set. TCRdb reprocessed the multiplex PCR reads via MiXCR and lists one record per CDR3 protein. The data show around 600,000 distinct CDR3 sequences, roughly 46% seen once. The specimen was peripheral blood or thyroid tissue (not recorded which). The receptor set was obtained from an adult man with Graves' disease, either hyperthyroidism or ophthalmopathy (not recorded which).

In its sample, this clonotype was seen once. V gene TRBV20-1 combines with J gene TRBJ1-5; 11 bases map to TRBD1. The V and J ends lost 3 bases and 1 base, in that order; junction bases with no gene match: 11. CDR1 DFQATT and CDR2 SNEGSKA come from the germline V gene (reference sequence). CDR3 length equals 18 residues. The CDR3 is CSASSGTGGLSSNQPQHF. The CDR3 DNA reads as TGCAGTGCTAGTTCGGGGACAGGGGGTCTTTCGAGCAATCAGCCCCAGCATTTT.

This clonotype has at least ten counts. The chain employs TRBV28 and TRBJ2-7; no firm D call. The germline V and J ends were trimmed by 3 bases and 3 bases, with 6 bases remaining between them. This CDR3 has 12 residues. From germline, CDR1 is MDHEN and CDR2 SYDVKM. The CDR3 nucleotides are TGTGCCAGCAGTTTGCCGATCTACGAGCAGTACTTC. It is translated as CASSLPIYEQYF.